This entry describes one T cell receptor (beta chain). As yet, its antigen is unknown. The entry originates in a study of PD-1 blockade in classical Hodgkin lymphoma. Method: immunoSEQ multiplex PCR; TCRdb's copy keeps in-frame clones and lacks some. The sample has roughly 35,000 clones, approximately 90% seen once. Time point defined: cycle 4 day 1 (C4D1), after 5 to 7 weeks of nivolumab. Every patient had relapsed following autologous stem cell transplantation, and cohorts differed in brentuximab vedotin exposure. Magnetic negative selection was used to purify CD4+ T cells from thawed PBMCs. CDR1 MNHEY and CDR2 SMNVEV come from the germline V gene (reference sequence). The length of the CDR3 is 14 residues. V was cut by 3 bases and J by 9 bases, with 15 bases left in between. Regarding the study as a whole: CD4+ TCR diversity, unlike CD8+, rose significantly by C4D1.

This clonotype was sampled from a human donor with classical Hodgkin lymphoma. V is TRBV27 and J is TRBJ2-1, with unresolved D. The source was CD4+ T cells from blood, collected before the fourth cycle of nivolumab. The CDR3 protein is CASSFDLLKSEQFF. CDR3 nucleotides: TGTGCCAGCAGTTTTGACCTCTTAAAATCTGAGCAGTTCTTC.